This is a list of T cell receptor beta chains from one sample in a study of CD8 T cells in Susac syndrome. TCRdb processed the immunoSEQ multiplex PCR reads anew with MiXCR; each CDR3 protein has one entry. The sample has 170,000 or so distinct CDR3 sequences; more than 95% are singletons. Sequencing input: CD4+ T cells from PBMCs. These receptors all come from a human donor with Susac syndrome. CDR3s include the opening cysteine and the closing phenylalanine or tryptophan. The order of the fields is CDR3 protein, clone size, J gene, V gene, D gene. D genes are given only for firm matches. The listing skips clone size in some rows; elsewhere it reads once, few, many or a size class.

CDR3: CSAETGVNEKLFF
size: -
J: TRBJ1-4
V: TRBV29-1
D: -

CDR3: CASSQPGQGAAMGTEAFF
size: -
J: TRBJ1-1
V: TRBV23-1
D: TRBD1

CDR3: CASSLPGTSGNEQFF
size: -
J: TRBJ2-1
V: TRBV7-2
D: TRBD2

CDR3: CASSLWGGAFF
size: -
J: TRBJ1-1
V: TRBV7-9
D: -

CDR3: CASRPTGTLGNEQFF
size: -
J: TRBJ2-1
V: TRBV7-8
D: -

CDR3: CASSYDGLDGYTF
size: -
J: TRBJ1-2
V: TRBV6-5
D: -

CDR3: CSAIGTANQPQHF
size: -
J: TRBJ1-5
V: TRBV20-1
D: TRBD1

CDR3: CASSLRRAQGNTEAFF
size: -
J: TRBJ1-1
V: TRBV11-1
D: -

CDR3: CASLQRPDQPQHF
size: -
J: TRBJ1-5
V: TRBV21-1
D: -

CDR3: CATSDSDRPDTQYF
size: -
J: TRBJ2-3
V: TRBV24-1
D: -

CDR3: CAWSRSGRGNEQFF
size: once
J: TRBJ2-1
V: TRBV30
D: TRBD2

CDR3: CSAFRQGLAKNIQYF
size: -
J: TRBJ2-4
V: TRBV20-1
D: TRBD1

CDR3: CASSPNAGGETEAFF
size: -
J: TRBJ1-1
V: TRBV5-1
D: TRBD1

CDR3: CASQVQGTKNIQYF
size: -
J: TRBJ2-4
V: TRBV2
D: -

CDR3: CASSQGSPGAIGEKLFF
size: -
J: TRBJ1-4
V: TRBV4-3
D: -

CDR3: CASRSGAGDIQYF
size: -
J: TRBJ2-4
V: TRBV19
D: -

CDR3: CATRPGQGGSEQFF
size: once
J: TRBJ2-1
V: TRBV24-1
D: TRBD1

CDR3: CAWSYLEETQYF
size: -
J: TRBJ2-5
V: TRBV30
D: -

CDR3: CAWSRGEKLFF
size: -
J: TRBJ1-4
V: TRBV30
D: TRBD1

CDR3: CASSFGAGDEQYF
size: -
J: TRBJ2-7
V: TRBV27
D: -

CDR3: CSARERSTDTQYF
size: -
J: TRBJ2-3
V: TRBV20-1
D: -

CDR3: CASSLSRVGELFF
size: -
J: TRBJ2-2
V: TRBV28
D: -

CDR3: CASSSEGRGLTGELFF
size: -
J: TRBJ2-2
V: TRBV11-2
D: -

CDR3: CASSLDHPLYEQYF
size: -
J: TRBJ2-7
V: TRBV5-1
D: -

CDR3: CASSIQYSNQPQHF
size: -
J: TRBJ1-5
V: TRBV19
D: -

CDR3: CSVLVGTARDTQYF
size: -
J: TRBJ2-3
V: TRBV29-1
D: TRBD1

CDR3: CASSQEGSGFPYEQYF
size: -
J: TRBJ2-7
V: TRBV3-1
D: -

CDR3: CASSMTTGANVLTF
size: -
J: TRBJ2-6
V: TRBV6-5
D: -

CDR3: CAWSQTARTTEAFF
size: -
J: TRBJ1-1
V: TRBV30
D: -

CDR3: CSVVLRVPSPSDTQYF
size: -
J: TRBJ2-3
V: TRBV29-1
D: -

CDR3: CSANIAGGLWDTQYF
size: -
J: TRBJ2-3
V: TRBV20-1
D: TRBD2

CDR3: CASSQDRSRAYEQYF
size: -
J: TRBJ2-7
V: TRBV4-1
D: -

CDR3: CASGRRDTGELFF
size: -
J: TRBJ2-2
V: TRBV12-3/TRBV12-4
D: -

CDR3: CSAGNAGNQPQHF
size: -
J: TRBJ1-5
V: TRBV29-1
D: -

CDR3: CASSSLLGNEQFF
size: -
J: TRBJ2-1
V: TRBV11-1
D: -

CDR3: CAWTASGTHEQYF
size: -
J: TRBJ2-7
V: TRBV30
D: TRBD2

CDR3: CASSQAIVGYEQYF
size: -
J: TRBJ2-7
V: TRBV4-3
D: -

CDR3: CASSQAQVTGELFF
size: once
J: TRBJ2-2
V: TRBV4-3
D: -

CDR3: CATSRDRVQGYTF
size: -
J: TRBJ1-2
V: TRBV15
D: -

CDR3: CADRRSWGLAKNIQYF
size: -
J: TRBJ2-4
V: TRBV28
D: TRBD2

CDR3: CASSLELGRGGAETQYF
size: -
J: TRBJ2-5
V: TRBV5-1
D: -

CDR3: CAISDGMVAKQYF
size: -
J: TRBJ2-7
V: TRBV10-3
D: -

CDR3: CASSYRGGQETQYF
size: -
J: TRBJ2-5
V: TRBV6-5
D: TRBD2

CDR3: CASSLSSKGKGGEQYF
size: -
J: TRBJ2-7
V: TRBV28
D: -

CDR3: CASSPAGGSGANVLTF
size: -
J: TRBJ2-6
V: TRBV5-4
D: TRBD1